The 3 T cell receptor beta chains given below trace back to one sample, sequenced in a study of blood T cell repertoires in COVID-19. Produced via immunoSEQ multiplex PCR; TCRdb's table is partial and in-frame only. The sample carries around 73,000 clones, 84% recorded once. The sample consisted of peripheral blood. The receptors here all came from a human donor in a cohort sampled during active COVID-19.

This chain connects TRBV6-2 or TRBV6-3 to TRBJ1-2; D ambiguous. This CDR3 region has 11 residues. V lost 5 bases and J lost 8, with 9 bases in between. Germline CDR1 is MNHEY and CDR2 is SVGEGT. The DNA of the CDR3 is TGTGCCAGCAGTGACACGGTGGGCTACACCTTC. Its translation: CASSDTVGYTF.

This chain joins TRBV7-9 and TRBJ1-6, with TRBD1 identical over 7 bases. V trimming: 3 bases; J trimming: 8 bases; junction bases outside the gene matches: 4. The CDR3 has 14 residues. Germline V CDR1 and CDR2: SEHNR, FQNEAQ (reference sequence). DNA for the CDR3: TGTGCCAGCAGCTTGGAGGGGGCATATTCACCCCTCCACTTT. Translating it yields CASSLEGAYSPLHF.

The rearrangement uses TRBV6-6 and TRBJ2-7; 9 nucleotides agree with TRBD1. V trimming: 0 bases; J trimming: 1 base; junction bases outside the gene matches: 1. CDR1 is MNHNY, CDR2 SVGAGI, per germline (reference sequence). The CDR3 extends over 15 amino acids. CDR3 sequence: CASSYSGTGSYEQYF. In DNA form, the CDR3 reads TGTGCCAGCAGTTACTCCGGGACAGGGTCCTACGAGCAGTACTTC.